Below are 30 T cell receptor beta chains sequenced from a single sample in a study of blood T cell repertoires in COVID-19. Profiling relied on immunoSEQ multiplex PCR, and the TCRdb table lists in-frame clones only, not all of them. The sample yields 70,000 to 95,000 clones, approximately 86% seen once. Input material: peripheral blood. The receptors stem from a man at least 80 years old with active or convalescent COVID-19.

The chain uses TRBV27 and TRBJ2-1, with 8 bases lining up with TRBD2. The junction had 6 bases not matched to a gene; V was cut back by 2 bases and J by 3 bases. Per the germline V gene, CDR1 is MNHEY and CDR2 is SMNVEV (reference sequence). The CDR3 totals 16 residues. The CDR3 region is CASSLMGGRNYNEQFF. In nucleotides, the CDR3 is TGTGCCAGCAGTTTAATGGGCGGGAGGAACTACAATGAGCAGTTCTTC.

The rearrangement uses TRBV7-9 and TRBJ2-5, with D uncertain. This CDR3 is 15 amino acids long. Germline V gives CDR1 SEHNR, CDR2 FQNEAQ (reference sequence). Between the trimmed V and J ends, which lost 2 bases and 1 base, there was a span of 11 bases. CDR3 loop: CASSLFRRSQETQYF. CDR3 nucleotides: TGTGCCAGCAGCTTATTTCGTCGGTCCCAAGAGACCCAGTACTTC.

This clone was detected a few times. The genes are TRBV3-1 (or the pseudogene TRBV3-2) and TRBJ2-6; the match to TRBD1 covers 9 bases. CDR3 length equals 19 residues. In germline, CDR1 is LGHDT, CDR2 YNNKEL (reference sequence). The V segment lost 4 bases and the J segment 1 base; nucleotides outside the gene matches: 11. CDR3 residues: CASSPLPGQGSSGANVLTF. CDR3 bases: TGTGCCAGCAGCCCCTTACCGGGACAGGGCTCATCTGGGGCCAACGTCCTGACTTTC.

This chain uses TRBV23-1 with TRBJ2-7; a possible D gene is TRBD2 (6 bases). TRBV23-1 is labeled an ORF, and its function is uncertain. This CDR3 contains 16 residues. The V gene lost 5 bases and the J gene lost 0 bases, with 17 bases spanning the gap. In DNA form, the CDR3 reads TGCGCCAGCAGTAAACGGCGGGAAATGAGCTCCTACGAGCAGTACGTC. Its protein product is CASSKRREMSSYEQYV.

This clone has just one count. The genes are TRBV7-6 and TRBJ2-1; 9 bases fit TRBD1. CDR1 and CDR2 (germline): SGHVS, FNYEAQ. CDR3 length: 15 residues. J was trimmed by 0 bases and V by 5 bases; bases with no gene match: 2. DNA for the CDR3: TGTGCCAGCAGCCTGGGACAGGGCTCCTACAATGAGCAGTTCTTC. Translation: CASSLGQGSYNEQFF.

The CDR3: CSVIQGDYGYTF. The CDR3 DNA follows: TGCAGCGTGATACAGGGGGACTATGGCTACACCTTC. V gene TRBV29-1 combines with J gene TRBJ1-2; 8 nucleotides agree with TRBD1. This CDR3 has 12 amino acids. Germline CDR1 SQVTM, CDR2 ANQGSEA. Losses at the gene ends were 6 bases for V and 3 bases for J; bases not matched to a gene: 3.

The V gene is TRBV5-1, the J gene TRBJ2-1, with D perhaps matching TRBD1 (5 bases). The CDR3 spans 15 residues. CDR1 is SGHRS, CDR2 YFSETQ, per germline. Trimming removed 5 bases at V and 0 bases at J, with 12 bases between. In DNA, the CDR3 is TGCGCCAGCAGGGCAGACAGCGACTCCTACAATGAGCAGTTCTTC. It specifies CASRADSDSYNEQFF. The entire variable domain, with the rest obtained from reference TRBV5-1 and TRBJ2-1, is as follows: KAGVTQTPRYLIKTRGQQVTLSCSPISGHRSVSWYQQTPGQGLQFLFEYFSETQRNKGNFPGRFSGRQFSNSRSEMNVSTLELGDSALYLCASRADSDSYNEQFFGPGTRLTVL.

The chain links TRBV6-5 to TRBJ2-3, with 7 bases lining up with TRBD1. CDR1 MNHEY and CDR2 SVGAGI come from the germline V gene. V lost 6 bases, J lost 9 bases, and 12 bases stayed unmatched. The CDR3 runs to 14 residues. The CDR3 nucleotides are TGTGCCAGCAGATCATCGACAGGGTTCGGCACGCAGTATTTT. Its protein product is CASRSSTGFGTQYF.

The chain joins TRBV19 to TRBJ1-4; 8 bases match TRBD1. This CDR3 has 13 amino acids. With 7 bases clipped from V and 5 bases from J, the junction kept 3 bases outside the gene matches. Germline V gene lookup returns CDR1 LNHDA and CDR2 SQIVND (reference sequence). CDR3 sequence: CASTRDRNEKLFF. Here the CDR3 DNA reads TGTGCCAGTACCCGGGACAGGAATGAAAAACTGTTTTTT.

The chain recombines TRBV18 with TRBJ2-5; 9 bases are a match to TRBD2. The CDR3 has 16 amino acids. CDR1 and CDR2 (germline): KGHSH, LQKENI. Losses at the gene ends were 0 bases for V and 2 bases for J; bases not matched to a gene: 4. The CDR3 nucleotides read TGTGCCAGCTCACCACCCCTAGCGGGGCTACAAGAGACCCAGTACTTC. This gives the protein CASSPPLAGLQETQYF.

The J gene is TRBJ1-5, the V gene TRBV7-8; D may be TRBD1 (6 bases). The V gene lost 4 bases and the J gene lost 6 bases, with 16 bases spanning the gap. The CDR3 runs to 15 residues. Germline V gene sequence: CDR1 SGHVS, CDR2 FQNEAQ. The CDR3 DNA sequence: TGTGCCAGCAGCTCGGGAATTACAGGGTCTCAGCCCCAGCATTTT. Translating gives CASSSGITGSQPQHF.

The gene calls are TRBV6-6 and TRBJ1-3, with 8 bases matching TRBD1. After removal of 4 bases from V and 1 base from J, the junction contained 3 bases not matched to a gene. The germline gives CDR1 MNHNY, CDR2 SVGAGI (reference sequence). The CDR3 covers 15 residues. The CDR3, as DNA: TGTGCCAGCAGTTCCCGACAGGGGTCTGGAAACACCATATATTTT. Protein product: CASSSRQGSGNTIYF.

This chain connects TRBV6-5 to TRBJ2-5; 7 bases are a match to TRBD1. Per germline, CDR1 MNHEY and CDR2 SVGAGI. The CDR3 covers 14 residues. With V trimmed by 7 bases and J by 1 base, 6 bases remained unmatched. The CDR3 loop reads CASMAGGIQETQYF. CDR3 nucleotides: TGTGCCAGCATGGCAGGGGGAATCCAAGAGACCCAGTACTTC.

The chain links TRBV21-1 to TRBJ2-7; the table gives TRBD2 as D, unverified against the DNA. TRBV21-1 is termed a pseudogene. The CDR3 runs to 13 residues. The DNA of the CDR3 is TGTGCCAGCAGCTTGAGGAAGGTTGAGGGGCAGTACGTC. Its translation is CASSLRKVEGQYV.

J is TRBJ2-1 and V is TRBV24-1, with TRBD2 identical over 10 bases. The CDR3 has 15 residues. Trimming at V came to 5 bases and at J to 10 bases, leaving 10 bases not matched to a gene. Germline CDR1 KGHDR, CDR2 SFDVKD. CDR3 protein: CATSAPSGGVLEQFF. The CDR3 DNA is TGTGCCACCAGTGCCCCTAGCGGGGGTGTTCTGGAGCAGTTCTTC.

The chain links TRBV4-1 to TRBJ2-7; 7 nucleotides match TRBD1. The V segment lost 0 bases and the J segment 5 bases; nucleotides outside the gene matches: 10. The CDR3 length is 16 residues. The V gene's germline CDR1 is MGHRA and CDR2 YSYEKL. The CDR3 spells CASSQDSARGRDEQYV. The CDR3 DNA is TGCGCCAGCAGCCAAGATTCGGCCAGGGGGAGAGACGAGCAGTACGTC.

V gene TRBV5-1 combines with J gene TRBJ2-1; 14 bases are a match to TRBD2. V dropped 3 bases and J dropped 9; count of bases not matched to a gene: 11. Germline V gene sequence: CDR1 SGHRS, CDR2 YFSETQ. The CDR3 contains 17 residues. CDR3 sequence reads: CASSSRSGLAGVSEQFF. The DNA of the CDR3 is TGCGCCAGCAGCTCGCGATCGGGACTAGCGGGAGTTTCTGAGCAGTTCTTC.

The CDR3 region is CASSPDTRGTEAFF. The DNA of the CDR3 is TGTGCCAGCAGCCCGGATACAAGGGGGACTGAAGCTTTCTTT. The chain combines TRBV3-1 (or the pseudogene TRBV3-2) with TRBJ1-1; a weak D match, TRBD1 (6 bases). Trimming removed 4 bases from V and 5 bases from J, with 14 bases in between. This CDR3 has 14 amino acids. Germline CDR1 and CDR2: LGHDT and YNNKEL (reference sequence).

This sequence joins TRBV5-1 and TRBJ1-1, with D possibly matching TRBD1 (5 bases). This CDR3 spans 15 amino acids. V lost 0 bases and J lost 0, with 9 bases in between. Germline lookup yields CDR1 SGHRS and CDR2 YFSETQ. The CDR3 is CASSLEGPLNTEAFF. The CDR3, as DNA: TGCGCCAGCAGCTTGGAGGGGCCGCTGAACACTGAAGCTTTCTTT.

The chain recombines TRBV7-2 with TRBJ2-3; maybe TRBD2 (5 bases). V lost 3 bases and J 4 bases, leaving 11 bases between the germline ends. Germline V gene lookup returns CDR1 SGHTA and CDR2 FQGNSA. The CDR3 loop spans 14 amino acids. The CDR3 loop is CASSFSGSPDTQYF. For the CDR3, the DNA is TGTGCCAGCAGCTTTAGTGGGAGCCCAGATACGCAGTATTTT. Combining the CDR3 with reference TRBV7-2 and TRBJ2-3 gives the whole variable domain GAGVSQSPSNKVTEKGKDVELRCDPISGHTALYWYRQSLGQGLEFLIYFQGNSAPDKSGLPSDRFSAERTGGSVSTLTIQRTQQEDSAVYLCASSFSGSPDTQYFGPGTRLTVL.

This chain connects TRBV10-3 to TRBJ2-7; TRBD1 matches 7 bases. V shed 10 bases, J shed 7 bases, and the junction held 13 bases outside the gene matches. Germline loops: CDR1 ENHRY, CDR2 SYGVKD. The CDR3 spans 13 residues. As DNA, the CDR3 is TGTGCCAGCTCTTCAGACAGGGTATGGGAGCAGTACGTC. This codes for CASSSDRVWEQYV.

The chain recombines TRBV10-2 with TRBJ2-1; 11 bases line up with TRBD2. CDR3 size: 15 residues. V was clipped by 2 bases and J by 4 bases; unmatched bases: 1. Germline values: CDR1 WSHSY, CDR2 SAAADI. This CDR3 reads CASSETSGGYNEQFF. CDR3 coding DNA: TGCGCCAGCAGTGAGACTAGCGGGGGTTACAATGAGCAGTTCTTC.

This chain uses TRBV11-3 with TRBJ2-6; the match to TRBD2 covers 7 bases. The germline V gene has CDR1 SGHNT and CDR2 YENEEA. This CDR3 is built from 16 residues. V dropped 3 bases and J dropped 2; count of bases not matched to a gene: 4. CDR3 sequence (DNA): TGTGCCAGCAGCTTTCAGGGACTACCTGGGGCCAACGTCCTGACTTTC. Protein: CASSFQGLPGANVLTF.

Turning to this clone: A junction boundary mismatches the germline segment, possibly from a read error. The chain recombines TRBV7-7 with TRBJ2-3, with TRBD2 identical over 15 bases. This CDR3 spans 19 amino acids. Germline values: CDR1 SSHAT, CDR2 FNYEAQ (reference sequence). CDR3 protein: CASSLEGLAGGLCTDTQYF. The CDR3 coding sequence is TGTGCTAGCAGCTTAGAGGGACTAGCGGGGGGTCTTTGCACAGATACGCAGTATTTT.

With regard to this clone: Sequence at one end of the junction differs from germline and may be a read error. The chain has TRBV6-1 and TRBJ1-6; D perhaps matches TRBD1 (5 bases). The CDR3 runs to 14 residues. Germline V gene lookup returns CDR1 MNHNS and CDR2 SASEGT. CDR3 in DNA: TGTGCCAGCACTGAAGTGCAGGGAAATTCACCCCTCCACTTT. Its protein is CASTEVQGNSPLHF.

This clone was seen only once. The chain couples TRBV6-5 to TRBJ1-2; D may be TRBD1 (6 bases). This CDR3 has 14 amino acids. The V gene's germline CDR1 is MNHEY and CDR2 SVGAGI. V was trimmed by 6 bases and J by 2 bases, leaving 13 bases between them. The CDR3 spells CASSRGQLNYGYTF. The CDR3 DNA follows: TGTGCCAGCAGCCGAGGACAGTTAAACTATGGCTACACCTTC.

V is TRBV9 and J is TRBJ2-1; 9 bases align to TRBD2. The CDR3 sequence is 19 residues long. Germline CDR1 and CDR2: SGDLS and YYNGEE. J lost 2 bases, V lost 4 bases, and 16 bases had no gene match. CDR3 bases: TGTGCCAGCAGCTCTCGGGTAGCGGGAGAGGCTACCCCCTACAATGAGCAGTTCTTC. Its translation: CASSSRVAGEATPYNEQFF.

The chain links TRBV18 to TRBJ1-4; 9 bases are a match to TRBD1. The CDR3 contains 14 residues. The V gene's germline CDR1 is KGHSH and CDR2 LQKENI. Unmatched junction bases numbered 4, after V lost 3 bases and J lost 8 bases. CDR3 region: CASSPGQGSEKLFF. For the CDR3, the DNA is TGTGCCAGCTCACCCGGACAGGGGAGCGAAAAACTGTTTTTT. Variable domain in full (rest from reference TRBV18 and TRBJ1-4): NAGVMQNPRHLVRRRGQEARLRCSPMKGHSHVYWYRQLPEEGLKFMVYLQKENIIDESGMPKERFSAEFPKEGPSILRIQQVVRGDSAAYFCASSPGQGSEKLFFGSGTQLSVL.

This clone was seen only a few times. The chain links TRBV30 to TRBJ2-1; 7 nucleotides agree with TRBD2. The CDR3 sequence is 14 residues long. J lost 4 bases, V lost 2 bases, and 5 bases had no gene match. The germline gives CDR1 GTSNPN, CDR2 SVGIG (reference sequence). This CDR3 reads CAWSPWGGYNEQFF. In nucleotides, the CDR3 is TGTGCCTGGAGTCCTTGGGGAGGGTACAATGAGCAGTTCTTC.

This chain connects TRBV5-4 to TRBJ1-2; D is possibly TRBD1 (5 bases). The CDR3 is 13 residues long. The V gene lost 4 bases and the J gene lost 4 bases, with 11 bases spanning the gap. Germline CDR1 SGHNT, CDR2 YYREEE (reference sequence). The CDR3 bases are TGTGCCAGCAGCCCCCCGGGGGGCTATGGCTACACCTTC. This codes for CASSPPGGYGYTF.